The clone carrying this T cell receptor beta chain was found once. Data came from immunoSEQ multiplex PCR; TCRdb stores just in-frame clones and leaves some out. The repertoire consists of about 340,000 clones, with more than 75% occurring once and the leading ten covering 2.5% to 4%. The sample is drawn from a study of blood T cell repertoires in COVID-19. Across the whole study: Material from acute and convalescent COVID-19 was sourced from the United States, Italy and Spain. T cells, B-cell-depleted T cells, or PBMCs supplied cDNA or gDNA.

The CDR3 covers 16 residues. Trimming removed 0 bases at V and 8 bases at J, with 17 bases between. The chain employs TRBV23-1 and TRBJ2-1; D remains unclear. TRBV23-1 is an ORF for which the function is uncertain. The TCR originated in a woman between 18 and 29 years old who had recovered from COVID-19. The sequencing sample was made of peripheral blood. The CDR3 loop is CASSQSIEQVCHEQFF. CDR3 sequence (DNA): TGCGCCAGCAGTCAATCGATCGAGCAGGTCTGCCATGAGCAGTTCTTC.